This T cell receptor beta chain originates from a study of cytomegalovirus exposure and HLA in healthy donors. Study overall: From HLA-typed donors, an early data release held roughly 89 million unique TCRs. Regarding the study as a whole: Researchers reported in a later analysis that a missense DCLRE1C variant was tied to TCR beta V- and J-gene trimming. Sequencing depth roughly uniform across donors was assumed in presence/absence analyses. Per published reports, the classifier diagnosed cytomegalovirus status with high specificity and sensitivity.

Notes on this clone: As yet, its antigen is unknown.

PCR amplification relied on 60 Vbeta primers (plus 13 Jbeta primers). Assay: immunoSEQ multiplex PCR; the TCRdb copy retains only in-frame clones and omits some. The sample has 140,000 or so clones, roughly 77% seen once; the top ten hold under 2%. V trimming: 0 bases; J trimming: 7 bases; junction bases outside the gene matches: 6. Per germline, CDR1 SGHRS and CDR2 YFSETQ. The CDR3 is made up of 15 amino acids. The origin of this receptor is a woman in her twenties or thirties in good health and CMV-seronegative. The sequenced sample consisted of PBMCs. This sequence joins TRBV5-1 and TRBJ2-1; 8 bases are a match to TRBD1. The CDR3 spells CASSLVETGENEQFF. The CDR3 DNA reads as TGCGCCAGCAGCTTGGTTGAGACAGGGGAGAATGAGCAGTTCTTC.